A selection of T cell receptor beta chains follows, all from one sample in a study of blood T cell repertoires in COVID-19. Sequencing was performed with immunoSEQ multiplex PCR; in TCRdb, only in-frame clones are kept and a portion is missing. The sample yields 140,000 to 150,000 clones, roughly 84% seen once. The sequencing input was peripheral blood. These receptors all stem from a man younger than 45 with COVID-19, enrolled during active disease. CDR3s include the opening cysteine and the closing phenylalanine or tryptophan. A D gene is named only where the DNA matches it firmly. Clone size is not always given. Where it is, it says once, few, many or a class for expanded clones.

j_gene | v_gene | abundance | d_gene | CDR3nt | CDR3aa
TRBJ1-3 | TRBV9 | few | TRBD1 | TGTGCCAGCAGCGCCTGGACAGGGTCGGGAAACACCATATATTTT | CASSAWTGSGNTIYF
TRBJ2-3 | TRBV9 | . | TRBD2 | TGTGCCAGCAGCGTAGGACGAGCGGGAGCAGATACGCAGTATTTT | CASSVGRAGADTQYF
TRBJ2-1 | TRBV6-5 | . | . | TGTGCCAGCAAGGAGTCAAATGAGCAGTTCTTC | CASKESNEQFF
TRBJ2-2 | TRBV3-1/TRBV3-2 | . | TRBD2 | TGTGCCAGCAGTCAAAGCGGGAGGAGTCGCACCGGGGAGCTGTTTTTT | CASSQSGRSRTGELFF
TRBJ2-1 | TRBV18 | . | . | TGTGCCAGCTCACCACCGGAACTAGCCCAGCAGTTCTTC | CASSPPELAQQFF
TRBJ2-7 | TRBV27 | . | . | TGTGCCAGCAGTTGGCGAGGGCCCCCCTACGAGCAGTACTTC | CASSWRGPPYEQYF
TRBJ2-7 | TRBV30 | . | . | TGTGCCTGGACCAGCGCCTACGAGCAGTACTTC | CAWTSAYEQYF
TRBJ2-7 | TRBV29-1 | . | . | TGCAGCGTTGAAGATTTATCCAGGGATGAGCAGTACTTC | CSVEDLSRDEQYF
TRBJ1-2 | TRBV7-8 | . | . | TGTGCCAGCAGTTCGACCGGGAACTATGGCTACACCTTC | CASSSTGNYGYTF
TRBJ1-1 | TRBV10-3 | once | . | TGTGCCATCGAAGGGGTTTGGAACACTGAAGCTTTCTTT | CAIEGVWNTEAFF
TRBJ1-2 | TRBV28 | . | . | TGTGCCAGCACTTCTGTGGGGGGGCGGTATGGCTACACCTTC | CASTSVGGRYGYTF
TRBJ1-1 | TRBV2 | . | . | TGTGCCACCCAGGCCCGGAACACTGAAGCTTTCTTT | CATQARNTEAFF
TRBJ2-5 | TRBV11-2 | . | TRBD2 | TGTGCCAGCAGCTCGATTGGGACTAGCCAAGAGACCCAGTACTTC | CASSSIGTSQETQYF